Each of the 26 T cell receptor beta chains below was sequenced from the same sample in a study of cytomegalovirus exposure and HLA in healthy donors. PCR primers comprised 60 Vbeta and 13 Jbeta primers. Clones were read by immunoSEQ multiplex PCR, and TCRdb kept only the in-frame ones, dropping some. The sample consists of roughly 45,000 clones, roughly 64% of them appearing once. Input material: PBMCs. These receptors were taken from a man in his sixties in good health and CMV-seropositive.

This chain links TRBV6-5 with TRBJ2-2, with D perhaps matching TRBD1 (5 bases). The CDR3 sequence is 14 residues long. V lost 0 bases and J lost 10, with 12 bases in between. The germline CDR1 and CDR2 sequences are MNHEY and SVGAGI. The CDR3 reads CASSYSREILELFF. The DNA for the CDR3 is TGTGCCAGCAGTTACTCCAGGGAAATCCTGGAGCTGTTTTTT.

This clone was seen a few times. The rearrangement links TRBV10-2 to TRBJ2-2; TRBD2 matches 11 bases. Germline V gene sequence: CDR1 WSHSY, CDR2 SAAADI. J was trimmed by 7 bases and V by 7 bases; bases with no gene match: 8. The CDR3 contains 15 residues. CDR3 sequence: CASNLAGGPDGELFF. The CDR3 DNA reads as TGCGCCAGCAACTTAGCGGGAGGGCCGGACGGGGAGCTGTTTTTT.

This chain joins TRBV6-4 and TRBJ2-1, with 9 bases that match TRBD2. Germline V gives CDR1 MRHNA, CDR2 SNTAGT. Germline trimming cut 0 bases from V and 7 bases from J; bases unmatched to any gene: 4. This CDR3 region has 15 residues. CDR3 loop: CASSDSASGTNEQFF. The CDR3 nucleotides are TGTGCCAGCAGTGACTCGGCTAGCGGGACTAATGAGCAGTTCTTC.

The V call is TRBV10-3, the J call TRBJ1-1; 8 bases map to TRBD1. The germline V gene encodes CDR1 ENHRY and CDR2 SYGVKD. This CDR3 is built from 13 residues. V dropped 6 bases and J dropped 1; count of bases not matched to a gene: 1. Here the CDR3 DNA reads TGTGCCATCAGGGGACAGGAGAACACTGAAGCTTTCTTT. Its protein is CAIRGQENTEAFF.

The chain employs TRBV6-5 and TRBJ2-2, with TRBD2 matching over 9 bases. The V gene end was trimmed by 11 bases and the J gene end by 6 bases; junction bases not matched to a gene: 13. The CDR3 consists of 15 residues. Germline CDR1 is MNHEY and CDR2 is SVGAGI. DNA for the CDR3: TGTGCCGCGGGAGGGGACGCCTTTAGGGCCGGGGAGCTGTTTTTT. This translates into CAAGGDAFRAGELFF.

The chain combines TRBV5-4 with TRBJ2-1; D unclear. Trimming shortened V by 0 bases and J by 6 bases, and 13 bases separated the two germline ends. The CDR3 is made up of 15 amino acids. CDR1 and CDR2 from the germline V gene are SGHNT and YYREEE (reference sequence). CDR3 DNA sequence: TGTGCCAGCAGCTTGGTTGAGCCGTTTGGCAATGAGCAGTTCTTC. It specifies CASSLVEPFGNEQFF.

This clone showed up just a few times. The J gene is TRBJ2-7, the V gene TRBV4-3, with TRBD2 matching over 9 bases. This CDR3 is 15 amino acids long. Germline V gene data show CDR1 as LGHNA and CDR2 as YSLEER. With 4 bases clipped from V and 3 bases from J, the junction kept 7 bases outside the gene matches. CDR3 in amino acids: CASSRVAGAFYEQYF. The CDR3 DNA follows: TGCGCCAGCAGCCGGGTAGCGGGAGCCTTCTACGAGCAGTACTTC.

The chain links TRBV6-6 to TRBJ2-5, with 12 nucleotides matching TRBD2. This CDR3 is built from 13 residues. Germline loops: CDR1 MNHNY, CDR2 SVGAGI (reference sequence). Germline trimming cut 6 bases from V and 4 bases from J; bases unmatched to any gene: 0. The CDR3 loop reads CASRGLAGETQYF. The CDR3 DNA sequence: TGTGCCAGCAGGGGACTAGCGGGAGAGACCCAGTACTTC.

V is TRBV18 and J is TRBJ2-1; 10 bases map to TRBD2. The length of the CDR3 is 15 residues. Germline V CDR1 and CDR2: KGHSH, LQKENI. V shed 2 bases, J shed 6 bases, and the junction held 4 bases outside the gene matches. The CDR3 sequence is CASSPVTSGINEQFF. CDR3 nucleotide sequence: TGTGCCAGCTCACCAGTCACTAGCGGGATCAATGAGCAGTTCTTC.

J is TRBJ1-5 and V is TRBV7-2; 7 positions agree with TRBD1. The CDR3 covers 14 residues. Trimming took 4 bases from V and 7 from J; bases not matched to a gene: 7. Germline CDR1 reads SGHTA; CDR2 reads FQGNSA. CDR3 coding DNA: TGTGCCAGCAGCTCGACAGGGATCGGGCAGCCCCAGCATTTT. Encoded protein: CASSSTGIGQPQHF.

The table lists this clone with a few counts. This chain connects TRBV7-9 to TRBJ2-7; the D gene is possibly TRBD2 (7 bases). CDR1 and CDR2 (germline): SEHNR, FQNEAQ (reference sequence). The ends were cut back, 5 bases at V and 5 bases at J, with 16 bases in the middle. The CDR3 covers 14 residues. The CDR3 DNA reads TGTGCCAGCAGCCTCCGGGGGGCCGGGAACGAGCAGTACTTC. Its translation: CASSLRGAGNEQYF.

This chain uses TRBV7-9 with TRBJ2-1; 11 bases are shared with TRBD1. The ends lost 5 bases at V and 8 bases at J; junction bases unmatched: 8. In germline, CDR1 is SEHNR, CDR2 FQNEAQ (reference sequence). CDR3 size: 15 residues. The CDR3 sequence is CASSDRDRGIYEQFF. CDR3 nucleotide sequence: TGTGCCAGCAGCGACCGGGACAGGGGGATCTATGAGCAGTTCTTC.

This chain uses TRBV5-5 with TRBJ2-7; no definite D call. The V gene's germline CDR1 is SGHKS and CDR2 YYEKEE (reference sequence). The length of the CDR3 is 16 residues. V lost 5 bases to trimming and J lost 9 bases, with 27 bases between them. The chain's CDR3 is CASSFEGYSTSSWQYF. For the CDR3, the DNA is TGTGCCAGCAGTTTTGAAGGCTACAGTACGAGCAGTTGGCAGTACTTC.

The chain carries TRBV5-6 and TRBJ2-5, with 7 bases that match TRBD1. Looked up from germline, CDR1 is SGHDT and CDR2 is YYEEEE. The V gene end was trimmed by 0 bases and the J gene end by 11 bases; junction bases not matched to a gene: 16. The CDR3 spans 16 residues. The CDR3 protein is CASSLGFSGQLGEQYF. CDR3 DNA sequence: TGTGCCAGCAGCTTGGGGTTTTCGGGACAGTTAGGTGAGCAGTACTTC.

This clone has just a few counts. The rearrangement links TRBV7-2 to TRBJ2-3; possibly TRBD1 for D (6 bases). The ends were cut back, 2 bases at V and 2 bases at J, with 11 bases in the middle. This CDR3 spans 15 amino acids. Germline CDR1 and CDR2: SGHTA and FQGNSA. CDR3 DNA sequence: TGTGCCAGCAGCTTAAGAGGACAGACCACAGATACGCAGTATTTT. Amino acids: CASSLRGQTTDTQYF. Variable domain in full (rest from reference TRBV7-2 and TRBJ2-3): GAGVSQSPSNKVTEKGKDVELRCDPISGHTALYWYRQSLGQGLEFLIYFQGNSAPDKSGLPSDRFSAERTGGSVSTLTIQRTQQEDSAVYLCASSLRGQTTDTQYFGPGTRLTVL.

The chain uses TRBV19 and TRBJ2-3, with D perhaps matching TRBD2 (6 bases). This CDR3 has 16 amino acids. CDR1 is LNHDA and CDR2 is SQIVND in the germline V gene (reference sequence). The ends were cut back, 0 bases at V and 5 bases at J, with 15 bases in the middle. The CDR3: CASSIEGQAGGDTQYF. The CDR3, as DNA: TGTGCCAGTAGTATAGAGGGCCAGGCCGGGGGAGATACGCAGTATTTT.

This clone occurred a few times. This chain connects TRBV2 to TRBJ2-7, with D perhaps matching TRBD2 (5 bases). The V gene's germline CDR1 is SNHLY and CDR2 FYNNEI. The ends were cut back, 2 bases at V and 3 bases at J, with 8 bases in the middle. The CDR3 is made up of 13 amino acids. CDR3 in DNA: TGTGCCAGCAGTGAACAGAGGGACTACGAGCAGTACTTC. Its translation: CASSEQRDYEQYF.

The V call is TRBV5-1, the J call TRBJ2-7; a possible D gene is TRBD1 (6 bases). V shed 1 base and J shed 2 bases, with 10 bases lying between them. The germline CDR1 and CDR2 sequences are SGHRS and YFSETQ. This CDR3 is 14 amino acids long. CDR3: CASSLPGAPYEQYF. DNA for the CDR3: TGCGCCAGCAGCTTGCCAGGGGCTCCCTACGAGCAGTACTTC.

J is TRBJ2-5 and V is TRBV9, with 11 positions matching TRBD2. This CDR3 is 15 amino acids long. J lost 4 bases, V lost 2 bases, and 4 bases had no gene match. The germline gives CDR1 SGDLS, CDR2 YYNGEE. CDR3 loop: CASSVLAGGGETQYF. DNA for the CDR3: TGTGCCAGCAGCGTTCTAGCGGGAGGAGGAGAGACCCAGTACTTC.

The genes are TRBV30 and TRBJ2-7; no firm D call. Germline values: CDR1 GTSNPN, CDR2 SVGIG (reference sequence). V was trimmed by 0 bases and J by 3 bases, leaving 9 bases between them. The CDR3 is 13 amino acids. CDR3 in amino acids: CAWSVSLYYEQYF. As DNA, the CDR3 is TGTGCCTGGAGTGTCTCTCTTTACTACGAGCAGTACTTC.

The chain links TRBV4-3 to TRBJ1-4; the D gene is possibly TRBD1 (5 bases). The CDR3 length is 15 residues. Germline CDR1 LGHNA, CDR2 YSLEER. Trimming took off 0 bases at V and 5 bases at J, with 10 bases between the two ends. The CDR3 sequence: CASSQDGASNEKLFF. CDR3 nucleotides: TGCGCCAGCAGCCAAGATGGGGCCAGCAATGAAAAACTGTTTTTT.

The chain is built from TRBV27 and TRBJ2-5; maybe TRBD1 (6 bases). V was cut by 5 bases and J by 2 bases, with 18 bases left in between. This CDR3 is 16 amino acids long. Germline V gives CDR1 MNHEY, CDR2 SMNVEV (reference sequence). The CDR3 loop reads CASSPLMGAPQETQYF. CDR3 bases: TGTGCCAGCAGTCCGCTCATGGGGGCGCCGCAAGAGACCCAGTACTTC.

CDR3 DNA sequence: TGTGCCAGCAGCTTGGTTAATGGGCAGCCCTATGGCTACACCTTC. Its translation is CASSLVNGQPYGYTF. The chain combines TRBV5-4 with TRBJ1-2; D gene unclear. Germline-derived CDR1 and CDR2 are SGHNT and YYREEE (reference sequence). V lost 0 bases to trimming and J lost 4 bases, with 13 bases between them. The CDR3 contains 15 residues. The full variable domain, its missing parts supplied by reference TRBV5-4 and TRBJ1-2, is ETGVTQSPTHLIKTRGQQVTLRCSSQSGHNTVSWYQQALGQGPQFIFQYYREEENGRGNFPPRFSGLQFPNYSSELNVNALELDDSALYLCASSLVNGQPYGYTFGSGTRLTVV.

This sequence joins TRBV27 and TRBJ2-5, with TRBD1 identical over 9 bases. V was clipped by 5 bases and J by 11 bases; unmatched bases: 18. The CDR3 has 16 amino acids. CDR1 and CDR2 (germline): MNHEY, SMNVEV (reference sequence). For the CDR3, the DNA is TGTGCCAGCAGTCGCCGGGGGACAGGGCAGCTGGGGGAGCAGTACTTC. Residues: CASSRRGTGQLGEQYF.

This chain links TRBV28 with TRBJ2-1; 9 positions match TRBD2. CDR1 and CDR2 from the germline V gene are MDHEN and SYDVKM. With V trimmed by 4 bases and J by 6 bases, 7 bases remained unmatched. This CDR3 has 15 amino acids. As DNA, the CDR3 is TGTGCCAGCAGTTCAGCGGGAGGATTCATCAATGAGCAGTTCTTC. This codes for CASSSAGGFINEQFF.

The gene calls are TRBV28 and TRBJ2-6, with TRBD2 identical over 10 bases. The trim removed 6 bases at V and 3 bases at J, leaving 8 bases unmatched. The CDR3 is made up of 17 amino acids. CDR1 and CDR2 from the germline V gene are MDHEN and SYDVKM. The CDR3 region is CASSPSGRALGANVLTF. DNA for the CDR3: TGTGCCAGCAGCCCAAGCGGGAGGGCCCTTGGGGCCAACGTCCTGACTTTC.